This TCR beta chain was sequenced during a study of T cells in localized non-small cell lung cancer. In the case of this clone: What it binds is not known.

CDR1 and CDR2 (germline): SGHKS, YYEKEE (reference sequence). Between the trimmed V and J ends, which lost 2 bases and 2 bases, there was a span of 9 bases. The CDR3 has 14 residues. General observations from the study: Longer overall survival was associated with a higher density of T cells in the blood. Adjacent uninvolved lung tissue had the highest T cell clonality, exceeding tumor. Sequencing, confined to only one tumor region, leaves heterogeneity possible.

TCRdb's table, derived via immunoSEQ multiplex PCR, lists solely in-frame clones and lacks some. The data contain about 21,000 clones, over 75% of them singletons. This sequence originates from a male donor at least 60 years old with stage II lung adenocarcinoma. The rearrangement links TRBV5-5 to TRBJ2-3; D not certain. Source: peripheral blood mononuclear cells, taken before any cancer treatment. CDR3 DNA sequence: TGTGCCAGCAGCTTAGACTCGTTCACAGATACGCAGTATTTT. Translation: CASSLDSFTDTQYF.